The present T cell receptor (beta chain) was sequenced within a study of PD-1 blockade in mismatch repair-deficient tumors. With regard to this clone: Its target is not known.

Deletions cut 6 bases from V and 1 base from J, with 10 bases between. The CDR3 spans 14 residues. Germline-derived CDR1 and CDR2 are MNHEY and SMNVEV (reference sequence). The time point denotes: approximately ten-day in vitro stimulation with candidate neoantigen peptide 7. Data came from immunoSEQ multiplex PCR; TCRdb stores just in-frame clones and leaves some out. This sample has just under 9,000 clones; about 90% occur once, and the top ten carry approximately 12%. The receptor comes from an adult with mismatch repair-deficient cancer. The J gene is TRBJ1-3, the V gene TRBV27; D unclear. The sample in question was cells cultured in vitro, obtained from a patient treated with pembrolizumab. CDR3 nucleotides: TGTGCCAGCAGCGAAAACAGTTCTGGAAACACCATATATTTT. It codes for CASSENSSGNTIYF.